Below are 10 T cell receptor beta chains sequenced from a single sample in a study of CD8+ T cells in alopecia areata. Isolated RNA was reverse transcribed into cDNA used as the sequencing template. Sequencing used immunoSEQ multiplex PCR; TCRdb keeps in-frame clones, though not all of them. The data hold over 120,000 clones, with roughly half observed a single time. The sequences come from CD4+ T cells sorted from blood, collected at week 0. The source is a human donor with alopecia areata.

There are a few counts of this clone. The chain carries TRBV2 and TRBJ2-6; 8 positions match TRBD1. The germline gives CDR1 SNHLY, CDR2 FYNNEI. The V and J ends lost 6 bases and 1 base, in that order; junction bases with no gene match: 5. CDR3 length: 16 residues. Written as DNA, the CDR3 is TGTGCCAGCAGGGGGACAGGCCGATCTGGGGCCAACGTCCTGACTTTC. It yields the protein CASRGTGRSGANVLTF.

J is TRBJ2-1 and V is TRBV27; 12 nucleotides agree with TRBD2. The CDR3 covers 15 residues. The junction had 11 bases not matched to a gene; V was cut back by 8 bases and J by 9 bases. Germline V gives CDR1 MNHEY, CDR2 SMNVEV (reference sequence). Written as DNA, the CDR3 is TGTGCCAGCCGACCTAGCGGGAGGGCCGGGGGTGAGCAGTTCTTC. Amino acids: CASRPSGRAGGEQFF.

This clone was seen a few times. This chain uses TRBV6-5 with TRBJ2-3; D may correspond to TRBD1 or TRBD2 (5 bases each). Trimming removed 2 bases at V and 6 bases at J, with 9 bases between. The CDR3 consists of 13 residues. The germline gives CDR1 MNHEY, CDR2 SVGAGI. The CDR3 protein is CASSYRGADTQYF. The CDR3 region has the DNA TGTGCCAGCAGTTACCGAGGGGCCGATACGCAGTATTTT.

This clone was found a few times. The chain uses TRBV27 and TRBJ2-1, with D possibly matching TRBD2 (6 bases). CDR1 and CDR2 (germline): MNHEY, SMNVEV (reference sequence). V lost 5 bases to trimming and J lost 7 bases, with 12 bases between them. This CDR3 has 13 amino acids. The CDR3 region is CASSEPGRNEQFF. The CDR3 coding sequence is TGTGCCAGCAGTGAACCAGGGAGGAATGAGCAGTTCTTC.

This clone was found a few times. This CDR3 is also generated by other DNA sequences in the sample. CDR3 in DNA: TGTGCCAGCAGTGACCCGGGACAGGGGGACTATGGCTACACCTTC. Translation: CASSDPGQGDYGYTF. The rearrangement uses TRBV25-1 and TRBJ1-2; 11 positions match TRBD1. The CDR3 contains 15 residues. The V and J ends lost 3 bases and 3 bases, in that order; junction bases with no gene match: 3. In germline, CDR1 is MGHDK, CDR2 SYGVNS.

This clone was recorded only once. The chain recombines TRBV15 with TRBJ2-1, with D possibly matching TRBD1 (6 bases). From germline, CDR1 is LNHNV and CDR2 YYDKDF (reference sequence). The CDR3 length is 14 residues. Trimming removed 3 bases from V and 8 bases from J, with 14 bases in between. CDR3 nucleotide sequence: TGTGCCACCAGCAGGGGACACGACAGCCATGAGCAGTTCTTC. It specifies CATSRGHDSHEQFF.

V usage is TRBV5-4 and J usage is TRBJ2-3, with D tentatively TRBD1 (5 bases). Germline CDR1 is SGHNT and CDR2 is YYREEE (reference sequence). CDR3 length: 15 amino acids. Trimming pared 0 bases from V and 3 bases from J, leaving 11 bases between. The CDR3: CASSLVGPGTDTQYF. CDR3 in DNA: TGTGCCAGCAGCTTGGTGGGCCCAGGGACAGATACGCAGTATTTT.

This chain joins TRBV5-1 and TRBJ2-6; D ambiguous. Trimming removed 2 bases from V and 1 base from J, with 10 bases in between. Per germline, CDR1 SGHRS and CDR2 YFSETQ. The CDR3 runs to 16 residues. CDR3 in DNA: TGCGCCAGCAGCTTCAACGATCGGTCTGGGGCCAACGTCCTGACTTTC. It specifies CASSFNDRSGANVLTF.

J is TRBJ2-7 and V is TRBV19; D might be TRBD1 or TRBD2, each matching 6 bases. CDR3 length equals 13 residues. Germline lookup yields CDR1 LNHDA and CDR2 SQIVND (reference sequence). With 4 bases removed from V and 3 bases from J, the gap between germline ends came to 10 bases. The CDR3 loop is CASSKGGYYEQYF. In DNA form, the CDR3 reads TGTGCCAGTAGTAAGGGGGGATACTACGAGCAGTACTTC.

The DNA of the CDR3 is TGCGCCAGCAGCTTGAGGGGAGAGACCCAGTACTTC. Translating gives CASSLRGETQYF. The chain recombines TRBV5-1 with TRBJ2-5; possible D gene TRBD1, 5 bases. CDR3 length: 12 amino acids. Germline lookup yields CDR1 SGHRS and CDR2 YFSETQ. The V end was cut by 1 base, the J end by 4 bases, with 5 bases between.